This passage covers 28 T cell receptor beta chains from one sample sequenced in a study of STAT5B mutations in CD4+ large granular lymphocyte leukemia. The data were produced by immunoSEQ multiplex PCR, yet TCRdb's version contains in-frame clones alone and is incomplete. The sample lists under 35,000 clones; 78% were seen once. Material for sequencing was CD4+ T cells from blood buffy coats. Receptors were obtained from a human donor in good health.

The table lists this clone with a count of one. This chain links TRBV11-3 with TRBJ2-7; D uncertain. The CDR3 consists of 13 residues. Deletions cut 0 bases from V and 6 bases from J, with 9 bases between. The germline CDR1 and CDR2 sequences are SGHNT and YENEEA. As DNA, the CDR3 is TGTGCCAGCAGCTTAGATCTTTCGGGCGAGCAGTACTTC. It specifies CASSLDLSGEQYF.

This chain uses TRBV19 with TRBJ2-1; D tentatively reads TRBD1 or TRBD2 (5 bases each). Germline V gives CDR1 LNHDA, CDR2 SQIVND (reference sequence). This CDR3 has 15 amino acids. Trimming shortened V by 5 bases and J by 4 bases, and 15 bases separated the two germline ends. The CDR3 bases are TGTGCCAGTAGTCTTGGGGACGGACGGTACAATGAGCAGTTCTTC. It is translated as CASSLGDGRYNEQFF.

The chain employs TRBV18 and TRBJ2-5; possible D gene TRBD2, 6 bases. V dropped 6 bases and J dropped 7 bases, with 12 bases sitting between them. The CDR3 is 12 amino acids. Germline V CDR1 and CDR2: KGHSH, LQKENI. In DNA, the CDR3 is TGTGCCAGCTCTCCCGACGGGGGGACCCAGTACTTC. It specifies CASSPDGGTQYF.

This clone was seen only once. The chain employs TRBV11-2 and TRBJ1-3; D is ambiguous. Trimming cost V 7 bases and J 0 bases, with 16 bases left between them. Looked up from germline, CDR1 is SGHAT and CDR2 is FQNNGV. This CDR3 has 16 residues. CDR3 sequence: CASTFFGRSSGNTIYF. The DNA of the CDR3 is TGTGCCAGCACCTTCTTCGGGCGGAGCTCTGGAAACACCATATATTTT.

This clone was detected once. The chain couples TRBV2 to TRBJ1-2; 10 nucleotides agree with TRBD1. V lost 1 base and J lost 7; bases outside the gene matches: 12. The CDR3 length is 17 residues. Germline V lookup: CDR1 SNHLY, CDR2 FYNNEI. CDR3 loop: CASSEVSSGQGEGGYTF. The DNA for the CDR3 is TGTGCCAGCAGTGAAGTATCATCCGGACAGGGGGAGGGTGGCTACACCTTC.

J is TRBJ2-3 and V is TRBV9; D gene uncertain. V was clipped by 6 bases and J by 1 base, with 12 bases between them. The CDR3 loop spans 14 amino acids. Germline CDR1 SGDLS, CDR2 YYNGEE. As DNA, the CDR3 is TGTGCCAGCACCCGTAATATCGGCACAGATACGCAGTATTTT. Its protein is CASTRNIGTDTQYF.

This clone was detected once. V and J are TRBV5-1 and TRBJ2-2; tentative D call: TRBD1 (5 bases). CDR3 size: 14 residues. With 5 bases removed from V and 4 bases from J, the gap between germline ends came to 12 bases. Germline CDR1 SGHRS, CDR2 YFSETQ. The CDR3 DNA follows: TGCGCCAGCAGTGTCCAGGGTGCCACCGGGGAGCTGTTTTTT. Protein product: CASSVQGATGELFF.

The chain joins TRBV14 to TRBJ2-1; TRBD2 matches 7 bases. The CDR3 runs to 14 residues. CDR1 SGHDN and CDR2 FVKESK come from the germline V gene. With V trimmed by 4 bases and J by 6 bases, 6 bases remained unmatched. This chain's CDR3 is CASSRGSPLNEQFF. The CDR3 nucleotides read TGTGCCAGCAGCCGCGGGAGTCCCCTCAATGAGCAGTTCTTC.

The CDR3: CAWSVLGDQPQHF. DNA of the CDR3: TGTGCCTGGAGTGTACTAGGGGATCAGCCCCAGCATTTT. The chain combines TRBV30 with TRBJ1-5; tentatively, D is TRBD1 (5 bases). Germline values: CDR1 GTSNPN, CDR2 SVGIG (reference sequence). The CDR3 has 13 amino acids. V was clipped by 0 bases and J by 5 bases, with 8 bases between them.

This chain's CDR3 is CASSLSRGLGYNEQFF. The CDR3 bases are TGTGCCAGCAGCTTATCGAGGGGCCTTGGATACAATGAGCAGTTCTTC. The J gene is TRBJ2-1, the V gene TRBV7-2; D tentatively fits TRBD1 or TRBD2 (5 bases each). The CDR3 covers 16 residues. The ends were cut back, 2 bases at V and 4 bases at J, with 15 bases in the middle. The germline gives CDR1 SGHTA, CDR2 FQGNSA.

V is TRBV11-3 and J is TRBJ2-3; 8 nucleotides align to TRBD2. With V trimmed by 1 base and J by 5 bases, 8 bases remained unmatched. This CDR3 has 16 amino acids. The germline V gene has CDR1 SGHNT and CDR2 YENEEA. In DNA form, the CDR3 reads TGTGCCAGCAGCTTAGGGGAACGGGAGGGCGAAGATACGCAGTATTTT. Protein: CASSLGEREGEDTQYF.

V usage is TRBV5-4 and J usage is TRBJ1-3, with D tentatively TRBD1 (5 bases). Germline V gives CDR1 SGHNT, CDR2 YYREEE (reference sequence). CDR3 length equals 14 residues. The V and J ends lost 2 bases and 4 bases respectively, with 10 bases between them. The CDR3 loop reads CASSFQGSGNTIYF. The CDR3 DNA reads as TGTGCCAGCAGCTTCCAGGGATCGGGAAACACCATATATTTT. Combining the CDR3 with reference TRBV5-4 and TRBJ1-3 gives the whole variable domain ETGVTQSPTHLIKTRGQQVTLRCSSQSGHNTVSWYQQALGQGPQFIFQYYREEENGRGNFPPRFSGLQFPNYSSELNVNALELDDSALYLCASSFQGSGNTIYFGEGSWLTVV.

A note on this clone: Other DNA sequences within the sample encode an identical CDR3. V gene TRBV27 combines with J gene TRBJ2-5, with D possibly matching TRBD2 (6 bases). The V end lost 2 bases, the J end lost 2 bases, and 6 bases lay between the germline ends. The CDR3 has 13 residues. Germline-derived CDR1 and CDR2 are MNHEY and SMNVEV (reference sequence). CDR3 nucleotides: TGTGCCAGCAGTTTAGGGAGGCAAGAGACCCAGTACTTC. This gives the protein CASSLGRQETQYF.

The rearrangement links TRBV5-4 to TRBJ2-1; 10 bases align to TRBD2. The CDR3 runs 16 residues. Germline V gene data show CDR1 as SGHNT and CDR2 as YYREEE (reference sequence). The V segment lost 4 bases and the J segment 7 bases; nucleotides outside the gene matches: 11. CDR3 residues: CASSGKLAGPSNEQFF. CDR3 nucleotides: TGTGCCAGCAGCGGTAAACTAGCGGGGCCGTCGAATGAGCAGTTCTTC.

The genes are TRBV5-6 and TRBJ2-6; possible D gene TRBD2, 6 bases. Trimming took 4 bases from V and 0 from J, leaving 11 bases between them. This CDR3 spans 16 amino acids. CDR1 is SGHDT and CDR2 is YYEEEE in the germline V gene. CDR3 amino acids: CASSGGSSSGANVLTF. CDR3 nucleotides: TGTGCCAGCAGCGGAGGGAGTTCCTCTGGGGCCAACGTCCTGACTTTC.

The chain links TRBV2 to TRBJ1-4; 8 bases match TRBD1. Germline V gene data show CDR1 as SNHLY and CDR2 as FYNNEI. The junction had 10 bases not matched to a gene; V was cut back by 3 bases and J by 7 bases. The CDR3 runs 16 residues. The CDR3 sequence: CASSESRTGRGEKLFF. In DNA, the CDR3 is TGTGCCAGCAGTGAGAGCCGGACAGGGAGGGGTGAAAAACTGTTTTTT.

This clone turned up a few times. The rearrangement joins TRBV19 to TRBJ1-2; tentative D call: TRBD1 (5 bases). This CDR3 has 14 residues. Germline values: CDR1 LNHDA, CDR2 SQIVND (reference sequence). V dropped 7 bases and J dropped 3 bases, with 15 bases sitting between them. CDR3 coding DNA: TGTGCCAGTAAGCCGGCGACGGGGGACTATGGCTACACCTTC. It encodes CASKPATGDYGYTF.

V and J are TRBV12-5 and TRBJ1-2, with no clear D. Germline CDR1 LGHNT, CDR2 FRNRAP. The germline V and J ends were trimmed by 5 bases and 2 bases, with 12 bases remaining between them. The CDR3 is made up of 14 amino acids. DNA of the CDR3: TGTGCTAGTGGTCCGACGGGAGGGAACTATGGCTACACCTTC. It yields the protein CASGPTGGNYGYTF.

This clone was seen once. This sequence joins TRBV27 and TRBJ1-1, with a weak D call TRBD1 (5 bases). Deletions cut 5 bases from V and 6 bases from J, with 16 bases between. This CDR3 region has 14 residues. Looked up from germline, CDR1 is MNHEY and CDR2 is SMNVEV (reference sequence). CDR3 in DNA: TGTGCCAGCAGTCCCCCTTTTGGGGGGGCTGAAGCTTTCTTT. It codes for CASSPPFGGAEAFF.

The V gene is TRBV15, the J gene TRBJ2-3; 9 bases fit TRBD2. Germline lookup yields CDR1 LNHNV and CDR2 YYDKDF (reference sequence). CDR3 size: 17 residues. V trimming: 4 bases; J trimming: 0 bases; junction bases outside the gene matches: 8. The CDR3 spells CATSTMGSGRSTDTQYF. In DNA form, the CDR3 reads TGTGCCACCAGCACGATGGGTAGCGGGAGAAGCACAGATACGCAGTATTTT.

This chain joins TRBV12-5 and TRBJ2-1; 13 positions match TRBD2. This CDR3 spans 17 amino acids. J lost 7 bases, V lost 4 bases, and 10 bases had no gene match. CDR1 is LGHNT, CDR2 FRNRAP, per germline. As DNA, the CDR3 is TGTGCTAGTGGTTCGAACCGACTAGCGGGAGGTTGGAATGAGCAGTTCTTC. The encoded protein is CASGSNRLAGGWNEQFF. The whole variable domain, filled in from reference TRBV12-5 and TRBJ2-1, reads DARVTQTPRHKVTEMGQEVTMRCQPILGHNTVFWYRQTMMQGLELLAYFRNRAPLDDSGMPKDRFSAEMPDATLATLKIQPSEPRDSAVYFCASGSNRLAGGWNEQFFGPGTRLTVL.

The chain links TRBV6-5 to TRBJ1-3; unclear D gene. Germline CDR1 reads MNHEY; CDR2 reads SVGAGI. V lost 8 bases, J lost 2 bases, and 10 bases lay in between. There are 13 residues in the CDR3. CDR3 sequence: CASYQSPGNTIYF. The CDR3 coding sequence is TGTGCCAGCTATCAGAGTCCTGGAAACACCATATATTTT.

The rearrangement joins TRBV19 to TRBJ2-2; TRBD1 is a possible D gene (5 bases). Germline V gene data show CDR1 as LNHDA and CDR2 as SQIVND (reference sequence). Trimming took 7 bases from V and 6 from J, leaving 15 bases between them. The CDR3 runs 14 residues. DNA of the CDR3: TGTGCCAGTACCCCTTACAGGTCCGCCGGGGAGCTGTTTTTT. Protein sequence: CASTPYRSAGELFF.

This sequence joins TRBV4-1 and TRBJ1-5; D not resolved. This CDR3 spans 14 amino acids. Between the trimmed V and J ends, which lost 1 base and 5 bases, there was a span of 9 bases. Germline loops: CDR1 MGHRA, CDR2 YSYEKL. The CDR3 nucleotides read TGCGCCAGCAGCCAAGGTGGATCTTATCAGCCCCAGCATTTT. This gives the protein CASSQGGSYQPQHF.

This chain connects TRBV7-6 to TRBJ2-2, with a weak D call TRBD1 (6 bases). V was cut by 2 bases and J by 5 bases, with 12 bases left in between. CDR3 length equals 15 residues. The germline CDR1 and CDR2 sequences are SGHVS and FNYEAQ. The CDR3 loop reads CASSLTQGSTGELFF. The CDR3 DNA reads TGTGCCAGCAGCTTAACACAGGGCAGTACCGGGGAGCTGTTTTTT.

V gene TRBV7-6 combines with J gene TRBJ2-5, with D unclear. V lost 3 bases and J lost 2, with 10 bases in between. CDR3 size: 14 residues. Per the germline V gene, CDR1 is SGHVS and CDR2 is FNYEAQ. This chain's CDR3 is CASSFGNLQETQYF. The CDR3, as DNA: TGTGCCAGCAGCTTCGGAAACCTTCAAGAGACCCAGTACTTC.

This clone has just one count. The genes are TRBV19 and TRBJ2-1, with 13 bases identical to TRBD2. CDR1 and CDR2 (germline): LNHDA, SQIVND (reference sequence). J gave up 7 bases and V 6 bases, and 6 bases lay outside the gene matches. The CDR3 has 15 amino acids. The CDR3 coding sequence is TGTGCCAGTAGGCCGGGACTAGCGGGAATAAATGAGCAGTTCTTC. Its protein product is CASRPGLAGINEQFF.

The CDR3 here is CATSRVRGGPEAFF. CDR3 bases: TGTGCCACCAGCAGGGTCAGGGGGGGCCCTGAAGCTTTCTTT. This chain connects TRBV15 to TRBJ1-1; TRBD1 aligns across 7 bases. The germline V gene has CDR1 LNHNV and CDR2 YYDKDF (reference sequence). There are 14 residues in the CDR3. V lost 3 bases, J lost 6 bases, and 7 bases stayed unmatched.